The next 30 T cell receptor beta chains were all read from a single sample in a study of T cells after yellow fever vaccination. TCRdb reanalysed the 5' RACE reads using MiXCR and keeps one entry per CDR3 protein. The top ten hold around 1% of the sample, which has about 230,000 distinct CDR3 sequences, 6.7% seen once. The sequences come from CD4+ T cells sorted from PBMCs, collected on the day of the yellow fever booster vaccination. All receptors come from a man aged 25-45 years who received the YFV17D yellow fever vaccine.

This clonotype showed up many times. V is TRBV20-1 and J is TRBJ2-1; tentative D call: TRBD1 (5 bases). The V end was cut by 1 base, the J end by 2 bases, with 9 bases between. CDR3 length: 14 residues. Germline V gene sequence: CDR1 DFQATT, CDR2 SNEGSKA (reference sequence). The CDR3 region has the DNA TGCAGTGCTAGAGTTCAGGGTGCCTACAATGAGCAGTTCTTC. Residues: CSARVQGAYNEQFF.

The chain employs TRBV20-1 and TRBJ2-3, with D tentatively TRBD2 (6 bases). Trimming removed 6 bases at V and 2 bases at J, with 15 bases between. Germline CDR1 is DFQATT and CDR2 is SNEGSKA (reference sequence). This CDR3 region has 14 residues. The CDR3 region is CSASRAGNTDTQYF. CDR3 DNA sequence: TGCAGTGCCTCCAGAGCGGGCAACACAGATACGCAGTATTTT.

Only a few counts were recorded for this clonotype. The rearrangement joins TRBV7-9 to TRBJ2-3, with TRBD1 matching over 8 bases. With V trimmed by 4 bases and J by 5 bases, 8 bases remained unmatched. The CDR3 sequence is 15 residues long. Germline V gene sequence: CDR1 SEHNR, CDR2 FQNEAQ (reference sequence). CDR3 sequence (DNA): TGTGCCAGCAGCTCCGACAGGGGAGGATTAGATACGCAGTATTTT. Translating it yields CASSSDRGGLDTQYF.

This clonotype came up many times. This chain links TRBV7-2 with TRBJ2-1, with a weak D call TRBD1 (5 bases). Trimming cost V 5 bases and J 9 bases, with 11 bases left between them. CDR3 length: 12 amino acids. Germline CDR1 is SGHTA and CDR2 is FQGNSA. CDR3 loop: CASSQGVGEQFF. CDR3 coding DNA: TGTGCCAGCAGCCAGGGTGTTGGTGAGCAGTTCTTC.

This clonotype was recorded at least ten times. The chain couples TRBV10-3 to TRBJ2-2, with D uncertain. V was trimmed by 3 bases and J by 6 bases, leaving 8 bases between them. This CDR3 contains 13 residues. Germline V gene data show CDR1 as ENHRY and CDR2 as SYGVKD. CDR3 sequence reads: CAISEASAGELFF. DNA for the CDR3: TGTGCCATCAGTGAAGCATCGGCCGGGGAGCTGTTTTTT.

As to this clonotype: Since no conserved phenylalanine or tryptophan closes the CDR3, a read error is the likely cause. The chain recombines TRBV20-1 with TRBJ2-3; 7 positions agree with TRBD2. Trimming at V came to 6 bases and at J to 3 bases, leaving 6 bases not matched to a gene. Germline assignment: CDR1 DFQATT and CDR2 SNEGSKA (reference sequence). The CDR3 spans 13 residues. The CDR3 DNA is TGCAGTGCCTGGCGGGAGTTAACAGATACGCAGTATCTT. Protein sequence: CSAWRELTDTQYL.

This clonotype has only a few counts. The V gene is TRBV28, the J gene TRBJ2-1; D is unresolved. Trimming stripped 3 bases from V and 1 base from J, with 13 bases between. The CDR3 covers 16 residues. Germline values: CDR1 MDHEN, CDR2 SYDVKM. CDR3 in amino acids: CASSLLQPNSYNEQFF. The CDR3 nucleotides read TGTGCCAGCAGTTTGTTACAGCCTAATTCCTACAATGAGCAGTTCTTC.

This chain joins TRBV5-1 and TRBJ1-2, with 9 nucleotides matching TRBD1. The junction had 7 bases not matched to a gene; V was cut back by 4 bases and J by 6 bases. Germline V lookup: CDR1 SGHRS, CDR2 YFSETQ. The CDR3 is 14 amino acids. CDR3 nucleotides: TGCGCCAGCAGCCGGGACCGGGACAGGGATGGCTACACCTTC. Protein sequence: CASSRDRDRDGYTF.

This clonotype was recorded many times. CDR3 protein: CSASLISFSTDTQYF. The CDR3 nucleotides read TGCAGTGCCTCACTAATTTCCTTTAGCACAGATACGCAGTATTTT. V and J are TRBV20-1 and TRBJ2-3; no clear D. The CDR3 is 15 amino acids. V lost 6 bases and J 0 bases, leaving 16 bases between the germline ends. Germline loops: CDR1 DFQATT, CDR2 SNEGSKA (reference sequence).

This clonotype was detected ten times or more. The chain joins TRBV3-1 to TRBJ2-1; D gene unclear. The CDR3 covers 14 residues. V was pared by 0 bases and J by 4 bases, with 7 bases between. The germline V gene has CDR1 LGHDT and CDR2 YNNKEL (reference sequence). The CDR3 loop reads CASSQEARYNEQFF. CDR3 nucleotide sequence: TGTGCCAGCAGCCAAGAGGCCAGATACAATGAGCAGTTCTTC.

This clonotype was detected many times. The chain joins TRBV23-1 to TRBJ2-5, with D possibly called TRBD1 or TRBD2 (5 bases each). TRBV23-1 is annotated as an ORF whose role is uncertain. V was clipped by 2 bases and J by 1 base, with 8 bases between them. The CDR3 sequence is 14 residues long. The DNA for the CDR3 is TGCGCCAGCAGTCAAGGGACCGTCCAAGAGACCCAGTACTTC. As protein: CASSQGTVQETQYF.

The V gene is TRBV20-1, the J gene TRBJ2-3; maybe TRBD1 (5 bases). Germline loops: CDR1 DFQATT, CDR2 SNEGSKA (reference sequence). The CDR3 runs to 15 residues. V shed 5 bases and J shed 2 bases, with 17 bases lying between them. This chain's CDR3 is CSAPLLGAITDTQYF. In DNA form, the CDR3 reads TGCAGTGCTCCACTATTAGGGGCCATCACAGATACGCAGTATTTT.

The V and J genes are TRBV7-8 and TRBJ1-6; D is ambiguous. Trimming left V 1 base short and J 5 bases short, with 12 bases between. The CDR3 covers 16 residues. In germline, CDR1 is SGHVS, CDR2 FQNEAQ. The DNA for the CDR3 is TGTGCCAGCAGCTTAGTCTCTCAACAAGATAATTCACCCCTCCACTTT. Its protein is CASSLVSQQDNSPLHF.

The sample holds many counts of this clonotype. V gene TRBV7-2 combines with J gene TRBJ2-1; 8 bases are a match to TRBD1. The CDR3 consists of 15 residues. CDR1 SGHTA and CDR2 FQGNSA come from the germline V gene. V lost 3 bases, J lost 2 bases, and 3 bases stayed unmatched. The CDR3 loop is CASSFDRGTYNEQFF. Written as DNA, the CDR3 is TGTGCCAGCAGCTTCGACAGGGGAACCTACAATGAGCAGTTCTTC.

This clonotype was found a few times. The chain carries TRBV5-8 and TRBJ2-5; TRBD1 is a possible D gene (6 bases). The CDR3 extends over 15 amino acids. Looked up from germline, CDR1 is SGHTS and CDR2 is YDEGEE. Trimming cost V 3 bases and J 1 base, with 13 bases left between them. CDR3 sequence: CASSYPGTTQETQYF. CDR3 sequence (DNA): TGTGCCAGCAGCTACCCGGGGACAACCCAAGAGACCCAGTACTTC.

The CDR3 nucleotides read TGTGCCAGCAATCCAACAGAATTCTACTACGAGCAGTACTTC. It yields the protein CASNPTEFYYEQYF. The rearrangement joins TRBV28 to TRBJ2-7; D is undetermined. This CDR3 contains 14 residues. V was shortened by 7 bases and J by 3 bases, with 16 bases between the two germline ends. From germline, CDR1 is MDHEN and CDR2 SYDVKM.

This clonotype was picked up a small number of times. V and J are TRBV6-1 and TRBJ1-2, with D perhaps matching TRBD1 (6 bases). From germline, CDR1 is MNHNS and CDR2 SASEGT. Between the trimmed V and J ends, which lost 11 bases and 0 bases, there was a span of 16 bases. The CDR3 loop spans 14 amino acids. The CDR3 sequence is CASGGGEANYGYTF. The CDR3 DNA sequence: TGTGCCTCCGGAGGGGGGGAGGCTAACTATGGCTACACCTTC.

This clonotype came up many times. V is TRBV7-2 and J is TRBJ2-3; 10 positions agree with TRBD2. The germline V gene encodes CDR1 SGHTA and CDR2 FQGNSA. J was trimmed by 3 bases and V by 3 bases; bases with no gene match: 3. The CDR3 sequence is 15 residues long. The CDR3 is CASSFLAGVTDTQYF. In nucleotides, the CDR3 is TGTGCCAGCAGCTTTCTAGCGGGAGTAACAGATACGCAGTATTTT.

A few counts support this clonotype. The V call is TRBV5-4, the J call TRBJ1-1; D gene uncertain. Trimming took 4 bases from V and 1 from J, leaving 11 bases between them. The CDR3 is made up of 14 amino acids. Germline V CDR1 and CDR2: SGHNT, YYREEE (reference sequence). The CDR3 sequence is CASSVDTKNTEAFF. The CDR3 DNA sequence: TGTGCCAGCAGCGTAGACACAAAGAACACTGAAGCTTTCTTT.

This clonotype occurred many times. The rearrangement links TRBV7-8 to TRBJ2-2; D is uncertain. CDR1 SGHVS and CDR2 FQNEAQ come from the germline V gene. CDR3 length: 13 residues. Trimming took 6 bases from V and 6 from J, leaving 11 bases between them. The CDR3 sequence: CASRTSVSGELFF. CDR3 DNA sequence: TGTGCCAGCAGGACGTCGGTTTCCGGGGAGCTGTTTTTT.

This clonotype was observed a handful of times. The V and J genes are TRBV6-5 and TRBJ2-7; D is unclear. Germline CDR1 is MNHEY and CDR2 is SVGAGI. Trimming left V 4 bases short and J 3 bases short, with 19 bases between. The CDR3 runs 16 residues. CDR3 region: CASSSYPRYYHYEQYF. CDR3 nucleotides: TGTGCCAGCAGTTCTTACCCTAGGTATTACCACTACGAGCAGTACTTC.

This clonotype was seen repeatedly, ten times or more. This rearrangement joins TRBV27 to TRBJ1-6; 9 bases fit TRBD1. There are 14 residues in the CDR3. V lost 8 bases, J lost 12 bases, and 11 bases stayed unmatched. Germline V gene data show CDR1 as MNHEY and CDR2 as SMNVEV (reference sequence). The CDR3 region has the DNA TGTGCCAGCCGCCCCCGGACAGGGGACCTACCCCTCCACTTT. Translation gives CASRPRTGDLPLHF.

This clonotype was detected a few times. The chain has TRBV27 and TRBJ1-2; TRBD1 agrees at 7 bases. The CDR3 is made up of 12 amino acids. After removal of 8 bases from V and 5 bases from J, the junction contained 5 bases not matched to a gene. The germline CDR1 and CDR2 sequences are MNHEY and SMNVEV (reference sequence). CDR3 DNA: TGTGCCAGCGCAGGGGGGGGGTATGGCTACACCTTC. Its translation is CASAGGGYGYTF.

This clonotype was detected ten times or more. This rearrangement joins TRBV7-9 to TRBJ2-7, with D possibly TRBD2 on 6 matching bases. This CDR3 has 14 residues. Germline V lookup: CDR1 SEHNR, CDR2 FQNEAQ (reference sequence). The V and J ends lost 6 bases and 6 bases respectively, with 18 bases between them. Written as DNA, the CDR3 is TGTGCCAGCAGGATGGACTATGCTACTCTCGAGCAGTACTTC. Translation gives CASRMDYATLEQYF.

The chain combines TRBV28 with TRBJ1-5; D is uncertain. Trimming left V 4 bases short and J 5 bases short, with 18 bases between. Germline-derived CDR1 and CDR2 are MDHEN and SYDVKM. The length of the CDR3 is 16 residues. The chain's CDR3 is CASSSPGLPSDQPQHF. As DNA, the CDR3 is TGTGCCAGCAGTTCCCCGGGTCTCCCTTCCGATCAGCCCCAGCATTTT.

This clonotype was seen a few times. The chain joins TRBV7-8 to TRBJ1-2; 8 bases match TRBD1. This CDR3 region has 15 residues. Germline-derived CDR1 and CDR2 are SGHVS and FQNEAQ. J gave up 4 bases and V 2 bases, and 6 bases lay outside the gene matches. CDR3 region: CASSLRAGGVYGYTF. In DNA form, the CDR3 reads TGTGCCAGCAGCTTAAGGGCAGGGGGCGTCTATGGCTACACCTTC.

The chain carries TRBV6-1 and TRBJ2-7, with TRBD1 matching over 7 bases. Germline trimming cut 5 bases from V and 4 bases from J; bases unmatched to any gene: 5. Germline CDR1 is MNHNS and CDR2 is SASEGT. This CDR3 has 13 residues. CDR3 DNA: TGTGCCAGCAGTAGAGGGGGCCTTTACGAGCAGTACTTC. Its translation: CASSRGGLYEQYF.

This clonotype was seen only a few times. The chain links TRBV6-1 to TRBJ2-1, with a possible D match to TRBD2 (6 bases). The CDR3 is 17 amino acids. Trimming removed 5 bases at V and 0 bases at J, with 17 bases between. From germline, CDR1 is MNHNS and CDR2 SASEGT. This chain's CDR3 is CASSRFRGASSYNEQFF. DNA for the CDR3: TGTGCCAGCAGTAGATTCCGCGGGGCAAGCTCCTACAATGAGCAGTTCTTC.

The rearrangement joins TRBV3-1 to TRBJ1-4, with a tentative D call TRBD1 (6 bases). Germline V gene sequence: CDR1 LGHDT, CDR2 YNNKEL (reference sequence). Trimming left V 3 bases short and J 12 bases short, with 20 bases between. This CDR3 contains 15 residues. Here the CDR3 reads CASSQEQAQGEELFF. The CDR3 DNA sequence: TGTGCCAGCAGCCAGGAACAAGCACAGGGAGAAGAACTGTTTTTT.

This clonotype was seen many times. The CDR3 DNA is TGTGCCAGTATCGGACGGACTAGCGGACAAGAGACCCAGTACTTC. It is translated as CASIGRTSGQETQYF. The chain carries TRBV19 and TRBJ2-5; TRBD2 agrees at 10 bases. The ends lost 7 bases at V and 2 bases at J; junction bases unmatched: 7. The CDR3 totals 15 residues. The germline gives CDR1 LNHDA, CDR2 SQIVND (reference sequence).